One and the same sample provided the 28 T cell receptor beta chains below, sequenced in a study of Ad26.COV2.S vaccination and SARS-CoV-2 variants. Using immunoSEQ multiplex PCR, the repertoire was profiled, and TCRdb retains in-frame clones only, with some absent. In the table there are 300,000 to 400,000 clones, roughly 84% of which are singletons. Regarding treatment: approximately 18 received Ad26.COV2.S at low or high dose, single or two shots; about 5 received placebo; per-sample allocation not given. Each sample was drawn 63 days after the first injection (of vaccine or placebo). The starting material was peripheral blood, obtained in a trial of Ad26.COV2.S vaccine versus placebo. Every receptor here comes from a person aged 18-65 years who received the Ad26.COV2.S COVID-19 vaccine or a placebo.

V gene TRBV27 combines with J gene TRBJ2-5; D is perhaps TRBD2 (7 bases). The CDR3 is made up of 13 amino acids. Trimming left V 10 bases short and J 5 bases short, with 17 bases between. Germline V gene sequence: CDR1 MNHEY, CDR2 SMNVEV (reference sequence). CDR3 nucleotide sequence: TGTGCCATAGGGGGGGGCCCTGGGGAGACCCAGTACTTC. Protein sequence: CAIGGGPGETQYF.

This chain uses TRBV6-2 or TRBV6-3 with TRBJ1-2, with a tentative D call TRBD1 (6 bases). This CDR3 is 13 amino acids long. In germline, CDR1 is MNHEY, CDR2 SVGEGT. V lost 0 bases and J lost 8, with 10 bases in between. Here the CDR3 reads CASSYSGGGGYTF. The DNA of the CDR3 is TGTGCCAGCAGTTACTCAGGGGGAGGAGGCTACACCTTC.

CDR3 sequence (DNA): TGTGCCAGCAGTAAACAGGGGCGCGACACAGATACGCAGTATTTT. It codes for CASSKQGRDTDTQYF. J is TRBJ2-3 and V is TRBV9; 7 positions match TRBD1. CDR3 length: 15 residues. Germline CDR1 SGDLS, CDR2 YYNGEE. Losses at the gene ends were 5 bases for V and 2 bases for J; bases not matched to a gene: 8.

This clone occurred once. The chain links TRBV25-1 to TRBJ2-7; TRBD1 matches at 7 bases. This CDR3 contains 15 residues. The V segment lost 6 bases and the J segment 3 bases; nucleotides outside the gene matches: 11. Germline V gives CDR1 MGHDK, CDR2 SYGVNS. The CDR3 is CASSGTVGGFYEQYF. The CDR3 region has the DNA TGTGCCAGCAGCGGGACAGTTGGAGGTTTCTACGAGCAGTACTTC.

This clone was detected a few times. The chain uses TRBV3-1 (or the pseudogene TRBV3-2) and TRBJ2-7; D not resolved. Between the trimmed V and J ends, which lost 3 bases and 0 bases, there was a span of 9 bases. The CDR3 is made up of 14 amino acids. The germline V gene has CDR1 LGHDT and CDR2 YNNKEL (reference sequence). The CDR3 DNA reads TGTGCCAGCAGCCACTGGGATCGCTCCTACGAGCAGTACTTC. Protein sequence: CASSHWDRSYEQYF.

The chain carries TRBV19 and TRBJ2-2; 10 bases agree with TRBD1. Losses at the gene ends were 7 bases for V and 6 bases for J; bases not matched to a gene: 5. The CDR3 is 14 residues long. CDR1 is LNHDA, CDR2 SQIVND, per germline (reference sequence). The CDR3 loop is CASIPGQGPGELFF. The CDR3 DNA follows: TGTGCCAGTATCCCGGGACAGGGGCCCGGGGAGCTGTTTTTT.

The gene calls are TRBV10-3 and TRBJ1-1, with 7 nucleotides matching TRBD1. V shed 4 bases and J 2 bases; nucleotides not matched to a gene: 4. Germline V lookup: CDR1 ENHRY, CDR2 SYGVKD. The CDR3 has 14 amino acids. CDR3 in amino acids: CAISGTGLNTEAFF. The CDR3, as DNA: TGTGCCATCAGTGGGACAGGCTTAAACACTGAAGCTTTCTTT.

The chain has TRBV4-2 and TRBJ2-1; 14 nucleotides align to TRBD2. The CDR3 has 17 residues. The V and J ends lost 4 bases and 6 bases, in that order; junction bases with no gene match: 8. Germline assignment: CDR1 LGHNA and CDR2 YNFKEQ. CDR3 DNA: TGTGCCAGCAGCCCGACTAGCGGGGGGGCCTACGGCAATGAGCAGTTCTTC. The encoded protein is CASSPTSGGAYGNEQFF.

V usage is TRBV19 and J usage is TRBJ2-3; 7 bases are shared with TRBD2. V was clipped by 7 bases and J by 3 bases; unmatched bases: 7. The CDR3 extends over 14 amino acids. Germline V gene sequence: CDR1 LNHDA, CDR2 SQIVND (reference sequence). CDR3 residues: CASTAGEYTDTQYF. The CDR3 coding sequence is TGTGCCAGTACCGCGGGGGAATATACAGATACGCAGTATTTT.

For this clone: A much larger clone is a single base away; this may be a read error. This rearrangement joins TRBV7-2 to TRBJ2-3, with no clear D. Germline CDR1 is SGHTA and CDR2 is FQGNSA. Trimming took 3 bases from V and 0 from J, leaving 1 base between them. This CDR3 spans 12 amino acids. The DNA of the CDR3 is TGTGCCAGCAGCTTTAGCACAGATACGCAGTATTTT. Protein product: CASSFSTDTQYF. The full variable domain, with the rest looked up from reference TRBV7-2 and TRBJ2-3, is GAGVSQSPSNKVTEKGKDVELRCDPISGHTALYWYRQSLGQGLEFLIYFQGNSAPDKSGLPSDRFSAERTGGSVSTLTIQRTQQEDSAVYLCASSFSTDTQYFGPGTRLTVL.

This chain uses TRBV30 with TRBJ1-1; 7 nucleotides agree with TRBD1. Germline CDR1 and CDR2: GTSNPN and SVGIG (reference sequence). The CDR3 length is 13 residues. V gave up 0 bases and J gave up 8 bases; unmatched junction bases: 6. As DNA, the CDR3 is TGTGCCTGGAGTGTCCGTCAGGGGGAGGAAGCTTTCTTT. Translated, it gives CAWSVRQGEEAFF.

The chain uses TRBV18 and TRBJ1-3; D call uncertain. The V end lost 1 base, the J end lost 3 bases, and 7 bases lay between the germline ends. This CDR3 is 14 amino acids long. Per the germline V gene, CDR1 is KGHSH and CDR2 is LQKENI. CDR3 protein: CASSPQRVGNTIYF. CDR3 DNA sequence: TGTGCCAGCTCACCACAAAGGGTTGGAAACACCATATATTTT. The full variable domain, in which reference TRBV18 and TRBJ1-3 provide the parts outside the CDR3, is NAGVMQNPRHLVRRRGQEARLRCSPMKGHSHVYWYRQLPEEGLKFMVYLQKENIIDESGMPKERFSAEFPKEGPSILRIQQVVRGDSAAYFCASSPQRVGNTIYFGEGSWLTVV.

The chain employs TRBV5-4 and TRBJ2-5; D unresolved. The CDR3 has 14 amino acids. V lost 3 bases, J lost 4 bases, and 13 bases lay in between. CDR1 is SGHNT and CDR2 is YYREEE in the germline V gene (reference sequence). CDR3 protein: CASSSPTLGETQYF. CDR3 DNA: TGTGCCAGCAGCTCACCAACCCTGGGAGAGACCCAGTACTTC.

The V gene is TRBV18, the J gene TRBJ2-3; no firm D call. Germline-derived CDR1 and CDR2 are KGHSH and LQKENI. Trimming removed 2 bases from V and 5 bases from J, with 5 bases in between. The CDR3 totals 12 residues. The CDR3 protein is CASSPTGDTQYF. CDR3 nucleotides: TGTGCCAGCTCACCAACGGGAGATACGCAGTATTTT.

The chain has TRBV30 and TRBJ1-6; no clear D. The germline V and J ends were trimmed by 2 bases and 7 bases, with 12 bases remaining between them. The CDR3 has 14 amino acids. Germline CDR1 reads GTSNPN; CDR2 reads SVGIG (reference sequence). CDR3 region: CAWSQTSLNSPLHF. In DNA form, the CDR3 reads TGTGCCTGGAGTCAGACAAGTCTAAATTCACCCCTCCACTTT.

The rearrangement joins TRBV6-1 to TRBJ2-3; TRBD2 agrees at 7 bases. CDR3 length: 15 residues. The J segment lost 3 bases and the V segment lost 5 bases, leaving 8 bases of the junction unmatched. Per the germline V gene, CDR1 is MNHNS and CDR2 is SASEGT. CDR3 sequence (DNA): TGTGCCAGCAGTCCCGGAGGGGAGGGAACAGATACGCAGTATTTT. This gives the protein CASSPGGEGTDTQYF.

The V and J genes are TRBV7-8 and TRBJ1-4, with D possibly TRBD1 on 6 matching bases. V lost 5 bases, J lost 3 bases, and 16 bases lay in between. Germline-derived CDR1 and CDR2 are SGHVS and FQNEAQ. This CDR3 has 16 amino acids. The CDR3 DNA sequence: TGTGCCAGCAGCCCCGCTAGGGGGACGTCTAATGAAAAACTGTTTTTT. It yields the protein CASSPARGTSNEKLFF.

This chain links TRBV5-4 with TRBJ2-3, with 8 bases fitting TRBD2. Germline V lookup: CDR1 SGHNT, CDR2 YYREEE (reference sequence). Trimming at V came to 3 bases and at J to 3 bases, leaving 6 bases not matched to a gene. CDR3 size: 15 residues. The DNA of the CDR3 is TGTGCCAGCAGCTCCGGGACTAGTGTAACAGATACGCAGTATTTT. Translation gives CASSSGTSVTDTQYF.

The chain combines TRBV19 with TRBJ1-5; D is unclear. V lost 6 bases and J lost 6, with 18 bases in between. This CDR3 spans 15 amino acids. CDR1 is LNHDA and CDR2 is SQIVND in the germline V gene (reference sequence). CDR3 bases: TGTGCCAGTAGACCCGGCGGTACCCGGACTCAGCCCCAGCATTTT. Its translation is CASRPGGTRTQPQHF.

The chain joins TRBV27 to TRBJ1-1, with D possibly being TRBD1 (6 bases). The CDR3 loop spans 15 amino acids. Trimming took off 4 bases at V and 1 base at J, with 13 bases between the two ends. CDR1 MNHEY and CDR2 SMNVEV come from the germline V gene (reference sequence). CDR3 residues: CASSSLTGANTEAFF. The DNA for the CDR3 is TGTGCCAGCAGTTCACTGACGGGGGCGAACACTGAAGCTTTCTTT.

V is TRBV5-1 and J is TRBJ1-2; D not certain. The CDR3 covers 14 residues. The germline V gene has CDR1 SGHRS and CDR2 YFSETQ. V gave up 0 bases and J gave up 3 bases, with 9 bases separating them. CDR3 nucleotide sequence: TGCGCCAGCAGCTTGGCATCGACGGACTATGGCTACACCTTC. Amino acids: CASSLASTDYGYTF.

The gene calls are TRBV7-2 and TRBJ2-7, with TRBD2 matching 16 bases. Germline V lookup: CDR1 SGHTA, CDR2 FQGNSA. The V segment lost 5 bases and the J segment 4 bases; nucleotides outside the gene matches: 5. This CDR3 contains 16 residues. CDR3 coding DNA: TGTGCCAGCAGCGTCGGGACTAGCGGGGGGGCTTACGAGCAGTACTTC. Protein sequence: CASSVGTSGGAYEQYF.

This clone has at least ten counts. Other DNA sequences in the sample encode the same CDR3. The gene calls are TRBV7-2 and TRBJ1-6, with no clear D. The germline V and J ends were trimmed by 4 bases and 8 bases, with 9 bases remaining between them. Germline CDR1 reads SGHTA; CDR2 reads FQGNSA. There are 13 residues in the CDR3. The CDR3: CASSSLVDSPLHF. The CDR3 bases are TGTGCCAGCAGCTCCCTCGTTGATTCACCCCTCCACTTT. The complete variable domain, with remaining parts taken from reference TRBV7-2 and TRBJ1-6, reads GAGVSQSPSNKVTEKGKDVELRCDPISGHTALYWYRQSLGQGLEFLIYFQGNSAPDKSGLPSDRFSAERTGGSVSTLTIQRTQQEDSAVYLCASSSLVDSPLHFGNGTRLTVT.

The chain couples TRBV6-5 to TRBJ1-3, with D perhaps TRBD1 (6 bases). Trimming took 6 bases from V and 0 from J, leaving 12 bases between them. Germline V gene sequence: CDR1 MNHEY, CDR2 SVGAGI. The CDR3 spans 15 residues. The CDR3 sequence is CASSPGRGSGNTIYF. CDR3 DNA sequence: TGTGCCAGCAGCCCGGGCAGGGGCTCTGGAAACACCATATATTTT.

The CDR3 nucleotides are TGTGCCTGGTCCGGGACAGGGGGAGTAGATACGCAGTATTTT. This codes for CAWSGTGGVDTQYF. The chain has TRBV30 and TRBJ2-3; 11 nucleotides align to TRBD1. The CDR3 spans 14 residues. V shed 5 bases, J shed 5 bases, and the junction held 6 bases outside the gene matches. CDR1 GTSNPN and CDR2 SVGIG come from the germline V gene (reference sequence).

In the case of this clone: Other nucleotide sequences from this sample produce the same CDR3. V gene TRBV6-1 combines with J gene TRBJ1-1; D is possibly TRBD1 (5 bases). The V and J ends lost 2 bases and 3 bases respectively, with 10 bases between them. The germline V gene encodes CDR1 MNHNS and CDR2 SASEGT. The CDR3 contains 14 residues. The CDR3 region has the DNA TGTGCCAGCAGTGAATCGGGGGGAGACACTGAAGCTTTCTTT. It is translated as CASSESGGDTEAFF.

The chain combines TRBV29-1 with TRBJ1-1; perhaps TRBD1 as D (6 bases). Deletions cut 7 bases from V and 4 bases from J, with 10 bases between. The length of the CDR3 is 11 residues. CDR1 and CDR2 (germline): SQVTM, ANQGSEA. Here the CDR3 DNA reads TGCAGCGCAATCAGGGGCACTGAAGCTTTCTTT. It is translated as CSAIRGTEAFF.

V is TRBV30 and J is TRBJ1-4; TRBD1 matches 7 bases. This CDR3 spans 17 amino acids. Germline lookup yields CDR1 GTSNPN and CDR2 SVGIG (reference sequence). The V segment lost 4 bases and the J segment 3 bases; nucleotides outside the gene matches: 14. The DNA of the CDR3 is TGTGCCTGGACATACAGGGGAAAGGTTGGGGCTAATGAAAAACTGTTTTTT. It encodes CAWTYRGKVGANEKLFF.